Listed below are T cell receptor beta chains from one sample, sequenced in a study of cytomegalovirus exposure and HLA in healthy donors. Here immunoSEQ multiplex PCR was the method, and the copy in TCRdb shows in-frame clones only, minus some. The sample contains 100,000 to 150,000 clones, 75% to 85% of which appear only once. Sequenced: PBMCs. These receptors were taken from a man aged 45-65 years in good health and CMV-seronegative. Both conserved end residues are part of each CDR3. Fields, in order: D gene, J gene, clone size, V gene, CDR3 protein, CDR3 DNA. The D gene is left open where the match is weak. Only some rows state a clone size, as once, few, many or a class for expanded clones.

d_call: .; j_call: TRBJ1-4; clone_size: .; v_call: TRBV9; cdr3_aa: CASSPSVVNEKLFF; cdr3_nt: TGTGCCAGCAGCCCCAGTGTGGTCAATGAAAAACTGTTTTTT
d_call: .; j_call: TRBJ1-2; clone_size: .; v_call: TRBV23-1; cdr3_aa: CASSQFRGNGYTF; cdr3_nt: TGCGCCAGCAGTCAATTCAGGGGAAATGGCTACACCTTC
d_call: .; j_call: TRBJ1-4; clone_size: .; v_call: TRBV2; cdr3_aa: CASSEVIGAIGEKLFF; cdr3_nt: TGTGCCAGCAGTGAAGTTATAGGGGCGATTGGCGAAAAACTGTTTTTT
d_call: TRBD1; j_call: TRBJ2-2; clone_size: .; v_call: TRBV5-1; cdr3_aa: CASSVRQGPTGELFF; cdr3_nt: TGCGCCAGCAGCGTGCGACAGGGGCCCACCGGGGAGCTGTTTTTT
d_call: .; j_call: TRBJ2-5; clone_size: few; v_call: TRBV29-1; cdr3_aa: CSVVLHRESRLGTQYF; cdr3_nt: TGCAGCGTTGTTTTACACCGGGAGTCCCGCCTCGGGACCCAGTACTTC
d_call: TRBD2; j_call: TRBJ2-2; clone_size: .; v_call: TRBV2; cdr3_aa: CASRNSGGPTGELFF; cdr3_nt: TGTGCCAGCAGGAATAGCGGGGGACCCACCGGGGAGCTGTTTTTT
d_call: .; j_call: TRBJ2-5; clone_size: once; v_call: TRBV9; cdr3_aa: CASSVAGTSTETQYF; cdr3_nt: TGTGCCAGCAGCGTAGCGGGGACAAGTACAGAGACCCAGTACTTC
d_call: .; j_call: TRBJ2-5; clone_size: .; v_call: TRBV6-1; cdr3_aa: CASSRSLPAQETQYF; cdr3_nt: TGTGCCAGCAGTCGTTCTCTACCCGCCCAAGAGACCCAGTACTTC
d_call: .; j_call: TRBJ2-7; clone_size: .; v_call: TRBV6-5; cdr3_aa: CASSYSNYWREQYF; cdr3_nt: TGTGCCAGCAGTTACTCGAATTACTGGCGGGAGCAGTACTTC
d_call: .; j_call: TRBJ1-6; clone_size: .; v_call: TRBV2; cdr3_aa: CASSAGTYRNNSPLHF; cdr3_nt: TGTGCCAGCAGTGCGGGGACATACAGGAATAATTCACCCCTCCACTTT
d_call: .; j_call: TRBJ1-3; clone_size: .; v_call: TRBV19; cdr3_aa: CASKARDTGNTIYF; cdr3_nt: TGTGCCAGTAAGGCCCGGGATACTGGAAACACCATATATTTT
d_call: TRBD1; j_call: TRBJ2-2; clone_size: .; v_call: TRBV19; cdr3_aa: CASRGGQGLANTGELFF; cdr3_nt: TGTGCCAGCCGGGGGGGACAGGGGCTCGCGAACACCGGGGAGCTGTTTTTT
d_call: TRBD1; j_call: TRBJ2-7; clone_size: .; v_call: TRBV5-5; cdr3_aa: CASSHQGQERYEQYF; cdr3_nt: TGTGCCAGCAGCCACCAAGGACAGGAACGCTACGAGCAGTACTTC
d_call: TRBD1; j_call: TRBJ2-1; clone_size: .; v_call: TRBV6-5; cdr3_aa: CASREGQGAIGEQFF; cdr3_nt: TGTGCCAGCAGAGAGGGACAGGGTGCTATTGGTGAGCAGTTCTTC